The next 10 T cell receptor beta chains were all read from a single sample in a study of preoperative IRX-2 immunotherapy in early breast cancer. Regarding treatment: preoperative locoregional IRX-2 cytokine immunotherapy. Produced via immunoSEQ multiplex PCR; TCRdb's table is partial and in-frame only. Seen here are about 2,000 clones, roughly 77% observed once, and the top ten hold 5.6%. The sample here was tumor tissue, taken before IRX-2 immunotherapy. The receptors were sampled from a human donor with breast cancer.

The chain uses TRBV14 and TRBJ2-7; D unclear. This CDR3 region has 13 residues. The V end was cut by 1 base, the J end by 3 bases, with 7 bases between. Germline V gene data show CDR1 as SGHDN and CDR2 as FVKESK. The CDR3 is CASSQVVGYEQYF. The CDR3 DNA sequence: TGTGCCAGCAGCCAAGTTGTGGGCTACGAGCAGTACTTC.

The rearrangement uses TRBV28 and TRBJ1-1; possibly TRBD1 for D (6 bases). V was shortened by 4 bases and J by 0 bases, with 18 bases between the two germline ends. CDR3 length equals 17 residues. Germline V gene lookup returns CDR1 MDHEN and CDR2 SYDVKM. The CDR3 protein is CASSSSRGGGMNTEAFF. The CDR3 coding sequence is TGTGCCAGCAGTTCCTCCAGGGGAGGGGGTATGAACACTGAAGCTTTCTTT.

V and J are TRBV6-8 and TRBJ2-1; D is ambiguous. Germline V gene sequence: CDR1 MNHGY, CDR2 SAAAGT. The CDR3 sequence is 14 residues long. V was shortened by 0 bases and J by 4 bases, with 7 bases between the two germline ends. CDR3 DNA: TGTGCCAGCAGTTACTCCGGCCCGTACAATGAGCAGTTCTTC. It is translated as CASSYSGPYNEQFF.

This chain links TRBV14 with TRBJ2-4; the D is unclear. CDR1 and CDR2 (germline): SGHDN, FVKESK. This CDR3 spans 16 amino acids. V dropped 4 bases and J dropped 0 bases, with 13 bases sitting between them. CDR3 region: CASSPGPLLAKNIQYF. The CDR3 coding sequence is TGTGCCAGCAGCCCCGGACCGTTACTAGCCAAAAACATTCAGTACTTC.

The CDR3 nucleotides are TGTGCCAGCAGTTACAGGCGGGGGGGATACAATGAGCAGTTCTTC. It encodes CASSYRRGGYNEQFF. V gene TRBV6-7 combines with J gene TRBJ2-1, with 9 bases aligning to TRBD2. TRBV6-7 is placed among ORFs of uncertain function. V lost 2 bases and J lost 4; bases outside the gene matches: 3. The CDR3 consists of 15 residues.

The rearrangement links TRBV19 to TRBJ2-3, with 8 bases lining up with TRBD1. The CDR3 spans 15 residues. J gave up 3 bases and V 6 bases, and 8 bases lay outside the gene matches. Germline loops: CDR1 LNHDA, CDR2 SQIVND (reference sequence). In DNA form, the CDR3 reads TGTGCCAGTAGAAGCGGACAGGGCAGGACAGATACGCAGTATTTT. Its protein is CASRSGQGRTDTQYF.

The chain is built from TRBV18 and TRBJ2-7, with D perhaps TRBD2 (6 bases). V lost 3 bases, J lost 6 bases, and 18 bases lay in between. The CDR3 runs to 15 residues. CDR1 and CDR2 (germline): KGHSH, LQKENI. CDR3 bases: TGTGCCAGCTCACCCGACAAGGTGTTCGGGAGCGAGCAGTACTTC. It is translated as CASSPDKVFGSEQYF.

The DNA of the CDR3 is TGTGCCAGCCGAGAAACTTCGAACACCGGGGAGCTGTTTTTT. Translation gives CASRETSNTGELFF. This chain uses TRBV7-1 with TRBJ2-2; D gene uncertain. TRBV7-1 carries the ORF label, with uncertain function. This CDR3 has 14 amino acids. Trimming stripped 8 bases from V and 0 bases from J, with 10 bases between.

The chain employs TRBV11-3 and TRBJ2-5, with TRBD2 matching over 7 bases. Germline V gives CDR1 SGHNT, CDR2 YENEEA. The CDR3 loop spans 15 amino acids. The V segment lost 7 bases and the J segment 5 bases; nucleotides outside the gene matches: 13. The CDR3 DNA is TGTGCCAGCACCGCGGGAGTGAGCGACCGGGAGACCCAGTACTTC. Translation gives CASTAGVSDRETQYF.

This clone was seen a single time. This chain connects TRBV15 to TRBJ2-7; the D gene is possibly TRBD2 (6 bases). Deletions cut 3 bases from V and 3 bases from J, with 18 bases between. Looked up from germline, CDR1 is LNHNV and CDR2 is YYDKDF (reference sequence). The CDR3 sequence is 16 residues long. The CDR3 region has the DNA TGTGCCACCAGCAGGTTCACCGGGGCGCGGGACTACGAGCAGTACTTC. Residues: CATSRFTGARDYEQYF.